One sample yielded the 31 T cell receptor beta chains listed below, sequenced in a study of cytomegalovirus exposure and HLA in healthy donors. Both 60 Vbeta primers and 13 Jbeta primers went into the PCR. Assay used: immunoSEQ multiplex PCR; TCRdb lists only in-frame clones, some missing. The table lists roughly 180,000 clones, approximately 81% of them singletons, with roughly 2.1% in the top ten. The sequenced sample was PBMCs. Receptors were obtained from a young woman in good health and CMV-seropositive.

This clone was observed once. This chain links TRBV7-9 with TRBJ1-1, with D perhaps matching TRBD1 (5 bases). This CDR3 region has 13 residues. The germline V gene encodes CDR1 SEHNR and CDR2 FQNEAQ (reference sequence). V shed 5 bases and J shed 4 bases, with 11 bases lying between them. The CDR3 sequence: CASSRSRGTEAFF. The CDR3 nucleotides read TGTGCCAGCAGCCGAAGTAGGGGCACTGAAGCTTTCTTT. Drawing the rest from reference TRBV7-9 and TRBJ1-1, the complete variable domain is DTGVSQNPRHKITKRGQNVTFRCDPISEHNRLYWYRQTLGQGPEFLTYFQNEAQLEKSRLLSDRFSAERPKGSFSTLEIQRTEQGDSAMYLCASSRSRGTEAFFGQGTRLTVV.

The chain's CDR3 is CASSEQGSYNSPLHF. CDR3 DNA sequence: TGTGCCAGCAGTGAACAGGGGTCCTATAATTCACCCCTCCACTTT. The V and J genes are TRBV6-1 and TRBJ1-6; D may be TRBD1 (6 bases). In germline, CDR1 is MNHNS, CDR2 SASEGT. Between the trimmed V and J ends, which lost 2 bases and 1 base, there was a span of 6 bases. The CDR3 runs 15 residues.

V is TRBV6-1 and J is TRBJ2-1; a weak D match, TRBD2 (6 bases). Trimming left V 6 bases short and J 8 bases short, with 20 bases between. The CDR3 spans 15 residues. In germline, CDR1 is MNHNS, CDR2 SASEGT. The chain's CDR3 is CASRSLEREVHEQFF. The CDR3 nucleotides read TGTGCCAGCAGATCCTTAGAGAGGGAGGTCCATGAGCAGTTCTTC.

The V call is TRBV7-2, the J call TRBJ2-3; 7 nucleotides agree with TRBD1. The CDR3 runs to 14 residues. Germline V lookup: CDR1 SGHTA, CDR2 FQGNSA. J gave up 2 bases and V 6 bases, and 5 bases lay outside the gene matches. CDR3 loop: CASSQDRNTDTQYF. As DNA, the CDR3 is TGTGCCAGCAGTCAGGACAGGAACACAGATACGCAGTATTTT.

V gene TRBV4-1 combines with J gene TRBJ2-7; D perhaps matches TRBD1 (6 bases). The CDR3 has 15 residues. The V end lost 3 bases, the J end lost 4 bases, and 16 bases lay between the germline ends. Germline V lookup: CDR1 MGHRA, CDR2 YSYEKL. In DNA, the CDR3 is TGCGCCAGCAGCCACCCCCCGGACAGAGAGTACGAGCAGTACTTC. Protein: CASSHPPDREYEQYF.

On this clone: An end of the junction does not agree with germline; a read error may underlie this. The same CDR3 arises from other DNA sequences in this sample as well. The chain carries TRBV4-2 and TRBJ2-5; tentatively, D is TRBD2 (5 bases). The length of the CDR3 is 16 residues. Germline lookup yields CDR1 LGHNA and CDR2 YNFKEQ. CDR3 amino acids: CASSQETGFRIGTQYF. DNA for the CDR3: TGTGCCAGCAGTCAAGAGACGGGGTTCAGAATCGGGACCCAGTACTTC.

This chain joins TRBV7-9 and TRBJ2-7, with D perhaps matching TRBD1 (6 bases). Germline V gene lookup returns CDR1 SEHNR and CDR2 FQNEAQ (reference sequence). Trimming pared 7 bases from V and 2 bases from J, leaving 15 bases between. There are 14 residues in the CDR3. CDR3 residues: CASTSTGTPYEQYF. The CDR3 DNA reads TGTGCCAGCACCTCCACCGGGACACCCTACGAGCAGTACTTC.

The chain uses TRBV10-3 and TRBJ2-3; 12 bases match TRBD1. This CDR3 comprises 17 residues. V lost 10 bases, J lost 4 bases, and 15 bases stayed unmatched. Germline lookup yields CDR1 ENHRY and CDR2 SYGVKD. The CDR3 region is CATRRDRGRFAADTQYF. CDR3 bases: TGTGCCACCCGCAGGGACAGGGGGCGTTTCGCCGCAGATACGCAGTATTTT.

CDR3 residues: CASSYSSLIKRQFF. The CDR3 coding sequence is TGTGCCAGCAGTTACTCGAGTCTGATAAAGCGGCAGTTCTTC. The chain recombines TRBV6-5 with TRBJ2-1, with unresolved D. Trimming removed 0 bases at V and 12 bases at J, with 15 bases between. The CDR3 totals 14 residues. Germline V lookup: CDR1 MNHEY, CDR2 SVGAGI.

This clone was detected only once. The chain carries TRBV29-1 and TRBJ2-3; 9 nucleotides line up with TRBD2. The CDR3 is 17 residues long. Germline V gives CDR1 SQVTM, CDR2 ANQGSEA. J was trimmed by 2 bases and V by 1 base; bases with no gene match: 10. CDR3: CSVEAFSGGLITDTQYF. The CDR3 DNA reads as TGCAGCGTTGAAGCGTTTAGCGGGGGCCTTATCACAGATACGCAGTATTTT.

This clone has just a few counts. The gene calls are TRBV7-9 and TRBJ2-2, with unresolved D. V was clipped by 7 bases and J by 8 bases, with 11 bases between them. CDR1 and CDR2 (germline): SEHNR, FQNEAQ (reference sequence). CDR3 length equals 12 residues. The CDR3 bases are TGTGCCAGCACCAGTCTTGCAGGGGAGCTGTTTTTT. Its protein is CASTSLAGELFF.

The V gene is TRBV6-5, the J gene TRBJ1-1, with D unresolved. V lost 7 bases to trimming and J lost 3 bases, with 15 bases between them. CDR1 is MNHEY and CDR2 is SVGAGI in the germline V gene. The CDR3 contains 14 residues. This CDR3 reads CASTLGGLDTEAFF. CDR3 sequence (DNA): TGTGCCAGCACCCTCGGTGGGCTTGACACTGAAGCTTTCTTT.

The J gene is TRBJ1-3, the V gene TRBV30; D is unresolved. Germline V gene data show CDR1 as GTSNPN and CDR2 as SVGIG (reference sequence). This CDR3 comprises 14 residues. Trimming stripped 3 bases from V and 0 bases from J, with 9 bases between. CDR3 nucleotides: TGTGCCTGGAGACGACTACTCTCTGGAAACACCATATATTTT. Encoded protein: CAWRRLLSGNTIYF.

The chain is built from TRBV28 and TRBJ1-4; D possibly corresponds to TRBD1 (5 bases). This CDR3 has 13 amino acids. Germline V gene data show CDR1 as MDHEN and CDR2 as SYDVKM. Deletions cut 5 bases from V and 11 bases from J, with 15 bases between. The CDR3 loop is CASSLSQEGKLFF. The CDR3 DNA sequence: TGTGCCAGCAGTCTCTCACAGGAAGGGAAACTGTTTTTT.

The J gene is TRBJ2-7, the V gene TRBV4-1, with 10 bases identical to TRBD1. Germline loops: CDR1 MGHRA, CDR2 YSYEKL. CDR3 length: 15 residues. Losses at the gene ends were 7 bases for V and 6 bases for J; bases not matched to a gene: 12. CDR3 in amino acids: CASTTIPGQGSEQYF. CDR3 nucleotide sequence: TGCGCCAGCACGACAATACCGGGACAGGGGTCCGAGCAGTACTTC.

A remark on this clone: The sample contains more than one DNA sequence encoding this CDR3. The chain combines TRBV7-3 with TRBJ2-7; D not resolved. CDR1 is SGHTA and CDR2 is FQGTGA in the germline V gene. The CDR3 length is 14 residues. V was cut by 1 base and J by 0 bases, with 7 bases left in between. The CDR3, as DNA: TGTGCCAGCAGCTTAAGCGGAAGCTCCTACGAGCAGTACTTC. Translation gives CASSLSGSSYEQYF.

The chain employs TRBV5-1 and TRBJ2-2; 9 nucleotides line up with TRBD2. The germline gives CDR1 SGHRS, CDR2 YFSETQ. This CDR3 is built from 17 residues. V dropped 5 bases and J dropped 6; count of bases not matched to a gene: 14. CDR3 nucleotide sequence: TGCGCCAGCAGTCCGTCTAGCGGGGTCGTTCGGGCCGGGGAGCTGTTTTTT. This gives the protein CASSPSSGVVRAGELFF.

This chain uses TRBV15 with TRBJ2-1; the match to TRBD1 covers 10 bases. This CDR3 is built from 15 residues. Unmatched junction bases numbered 9, after V lost 3 bases and J lost 10 bases. In germline, CDR1 is LNHNV, CDR2 YYDKDF (reference sequence). This CDR3 is CATSRGGTGAGEQFF. The CDR3 coding sequence is TGTGCCACCAGCAGGGGGGGGACAGGGGCAGGGGAGCAGTTCTTC.

This chain uses TRBV7-3 with TRBJ2-1; D remains unclear. The V end was cut by 2 bases, the J end by 6 bases, with 8 bases between. Germline V gene data show CDR1 as SGHTA and CDR2 as FQGTGA. The CDR3 is 13 amino acids. The CDR3 reads CASSLFPLNEQFF. As DNA, the CDR3 is TGTGCCAGCAGCTTATTTCCACTCAATGAGCAGTTCTTC. Complete variable domain (other parts from reference TRBV7-3 and TRBJ2-1): GAGVSQTPSNKVTEKGKYVELRCDPISGHTALYWYRQSLGQGPEFLIYFQGTGAADDSGLPNDRFFAVRPEGSVSTLKIQRTERGDSAVYLCASSLFPLNEQFFGPGTRLTVL.

The chain has TRBV6-1 and TRBJ1-1; no reliable D call. Looked up from germline, CDR1 is MNHNS and CDR2 is SASEGT. CDR3 length equals 14 residues. V was shortened by 4 bases and J by 0 bases, with 9 bases between the two germline ends. The CDR3 loop is CASSGQAMNTEAFF. Written as DNA, the CDR3 is TGTGCCAGCAGTGGTCAGGCAATGAACACTGAAGCTTTCTTT.

This sequence joins TRBV27 and TRBJ2-7; 9 bases map to TRBD1. From germline, CDR1 is MNHEY and CDR2 SMNVEV (reference sequence). J gave up 6 bases and V 5 bases, and 8 bases lay outside the gene matches. The CDR3 is made up of 14 amino acids. The chain's CDR3 is CASSPSTGGFEQYV. The CDR3 nucleotides read TGTGCCAGCAGTCCCTCGACAGGGGGGTTCGAGCAGTACGTC.

This sequence joins TRBV5-4 and TRBJ2-2, with D possibly matching TRBD1 (6 bases). CDR1 is SGHNT, CDR2 YYREEE, per germline (reference sequence). Trimming cost V 3 bases and J 6 bases, with 9 bases left between them. The CDR3 runs 13 residues. DNA of the CDR3: TGTGCCAGCAGCTACAGGGAATCCGGGGAGCTGTTTTTT. Its translation: CASSYRESGELFF. The complete variable domain, with remaining parts taken from reference TRBV5-4 and TRBJ2-2, reads ETGVTQSPTHLIKTRGQQVTLRCSSQSGHNTVSWYQQALGQGPQFIFQYYREEENGRGNFPPRFSGLQFPNYSSELNVNALELDDSALYLCASSYRESGELFFGEGSRLTVL.

DNA for the CDR3: TGTGCCAGCAGTGAATCGTCTAGCGTTTCAGATACGCAGTATTTT. Its translation: CASSESSSVSDTQYF. The chain has TRBV25-1 and TRBJ2-3, with a tentative D call TRBD2 (6 bases). Germline loops: CDR1 MGHDK, CDR2 SYGVNS. The CDR3 covers 15 residues. V was cut by 1 base and J by 4 bases, with 12 bases left in between.

The chain carries TRBV19 and TRBJ2-1; 7 nucleotides match TRBD1. Trimming at V came to 4 bases and at J to 4 bases, leaving 7 bases not matched to a gene. Looked up from germline, CDR1 is LNHDA and CDR2 is SQIVND (reference sequence). The CDR3 has 15 amino acids. CDR3: CASSKVRGLYNEQFF. The CDR3 bases are TGTGCCAGTAGTAAGGTCAGGGGGTTATACAATGAGCAGTTCTTC. The variable domain in full, completed from reference TRBV19 and TRBJ2-1, reads DGGITQSPKYLFRKEGQNVTLSCEQNLNHDAMYWYRQDPGQGLRLIYYSQIVNDFQKGDIAEGYSVSREKKESFPLTVTSAQKNPTAFYLCASSKVRGLYNEQFFGPGTRLTVL.

The J gene is TRBJ1-2, the V gene TRBV30; D possibly corresponds to TRBD1 (6 bases). Trimming shortened V by 3 bases and J by 7 bases, and 12 bases separated the two germline ends. Germline CDR1 GTSNPN, CDR2 SVGIG (reference sequence). The CDR3 loop spans 12 amino acids. The CDR3 here is CAWSPTGGGYTF. In DNA, the CDR3 is TGTGCCTGGAGCCCGACAGGTGGTGGCTACACCTTC.

The chain recombines TRBV6-1 with TRBJ2-1, with TRBD2 identical over 8 bases. V dropped 0 bases and J dropped 3; count of bases not matched to a gene: 10. The CDR3 extends over 18 amino acids. Germline V lookup: CDR1 MNHNS, CDR2 SASEGT. CDR3 DNA: TGTGCCAGCAGTGAAGCGCTTCTGGGGCTAGCGGGCTACAATGAGCAGTTCTTC. It translates to CASSEALLGLAGYNEQFF.

The V gene is TRBV28, the J gene TRBJ2-7; D may be TRBD1 (7 bases). The germline CDR1 and CDR2 sequences are MDHEN and SYDVKM. The CDR3 runs to 16 residues. Deletions cut 2 bases from V and 3 bases from J, with 17 bases between. The chain's CDR3 is CASSLVVFQGGYEQYF. CDR3 nucleotides: TGTGCCAGCAGTTTAGTGGTTTTCCAGGGGGGCTACGAGCAGTACTTC.

This rearrangement joins TRBV28 to TRBJ2-1, with TRBD1 as a possible D gene (6 bases). The length of the CDR3 is 16 residues. Germline loops: CDR1 MDHEN, CDR2 SYDVKM. V was cut by 6 bases and J by 1 base, with 16 bases left in between. The CDR3, as DNA: TGTGCCAGCAGACCCGCCAGCAGGGGATCCTACAATGAGCAGTTCTTC. Translating gives CASRPASRGSYNEQFF.

The J gene is TRBJ1-1, the V gene TRBV2; 7 bases line up with TRBD1. Germline V gene lookup returns CDR1 SNHLY and CDR2 FYNNEI. The junction had 3 bases not matched to a gene; V was cut back by 5 bases and J by 0 bases. The CDR3 is 14 residues long. The CDR3 is CASSPGQLNTEAFF. The CDR3 DNA sequence: TGTGCCAGCAGTCCGGGACAGCTGAACACTGAAGCTTTCTTT.

This clone appeared a single time. V gene TRBV27 combines with J gene TRBJ2-3; 9 bases align to TRBD1. CDR3 length: 17 residues. Germline V gives CDR1 MNHEY, CDR2 SMNVEV (reference sequence). Unmatched junction bases numbered 11, after V lost 6 bases and J lost 1 base. The CDR3 loop reads CASSKQRTGAGTDTQYF. CDR3 bases: TGTGCCAGCAGCAAGCAACGGACAGGGGCGGGCACAGATACGCAGTATTTT.

This rearrangement joins TRBV5-1 to TRBJ2-5; TRBD1 agrees at 9 bases. This CDR3 contains 14 residues. V shed 7 bases, J shed 2 bases, and the junction held 6 bases outside the gene matches. Germline V gene lookup returns CDR1 SGHRS and CDR2 YFSETQ. Written as DNA, the CDR3 is TGCGCCAGCGATGGAGGGACAGGGCAAGAGACCCAGTACTTC. This translates into CASDGGTGQETQYF.